These T cell receptor beta chains were read from a single sample in a study of OX40 agonist ivuxolimab in advanced cancers. Generated by immunoSEQ multiplex PCR, the TCRdb table keeps only in-frame clones and is missing some. The sample lists around 95,000 clones; roughly 90% were seen once. The sequencing here drew on CD4+ or CD8+ T cells sorted from blood, taken in a trial of the OX40 agonist ivuxolimab. The receptors derive from an adult with an advanced solid tumor such as melanoma, head and neck, liver or kidney cancer. The CDR3 runs from the conserved cysteine through the conserved F or W. The D gene is left open where the match is weak. The size field is filled for only some rows; it gives once, few, many or a size class.

j_call v_call clone_size d_call cdr3_nt cdr3_aa
TRBJ1-2 TRBV5-4 - TRBD1 TGTGCCAGCAGCCTAGGGACAGCGGCTTGGAACTATGGCTACACCTTC CASSLGTAAWNYGYTF
TRBJ1-1 TRBV18 - - TGTGCCAGCTCACCAGGGCGTTTGAACACTGAAGCTTTCTTT CASSPGRLNTEAFF
TRBJ1-4 TRBV7-9 once - TGTGCCAGCAGCTTACCGGGAAGAGAAAAACTGTTTTTT CASSLPGREKLFF
TRBJ2-5 TRBV10-2 - TRBD2 TGCGCCAGCACTGGACTAGCGGGAATTGAGACCCAGTACTTC CASTGLAGIETQYF
TRBJ2-2 TRBV13 - TRBD2 TGTGCCAGCAGCCTCTTGGCTAGCGGGAGGGTAGGCACCGGGGAGCTGTTTTTT CASSLLASGRVGTGELFF
TRBJ1-5 TRBV5-8 - - TGTGCCAGCAGAACGCGTGGGGATGGCAATCAGCCCCAGCATTTT CASRTRGDGNQPQHF
TRBJ2-1 TRBV21-1 - - TGTGCCAGCAGCAAAGCTAGGAGGTTCTTGGCCTTGTATGAGCAGTTCTTC CASSKARRFLALYEQFF
TRBJ2-1 TRBV7-3 - TRBD2 TGTGCCAGCAGCGTTAATAGCGGGTCGGCCTACAATGAGCAGTTCTTC CASSVNSGSAYNEQFF
TRBJ2-3 TRBV2 - - TGTGCCAGCAGGAGAGGTGGCACAGATACGCAGTATTTT CASRRGGTDTQYF
TRBJ2-7 TRBV9 - - TGTGCCAGCAGCGCGCGATCAACAGGTGGGATATACGAGCAGTACTTC CASSARSTGGIYEQYF
TRBJ1-3 TRBV5-6 - - TGTGCCAGCAGCTTGGGCCGGTCCCTCTCTGGAAACACCATATATTTT CASSLGRSLSGNTIYF
TRBJ2-1 TRBV7-2 - - TGTGCCAGCAGCACCCACCCCCGGTCGTCCGGCAATGAGCAGTTCTTC CASSTHPRSSGNEQFF
TRBJ2-1 TRBV9 - - TGTGCCAGCAGCGAGGCCCCCCTCGGGTCAGGTGAGCAGTTCTTC CASSEAPLGSGEQFF
TRBJ2-1 TRBV30 - TRBD1 TGTGCCTGGATGGGGGACAGGGGACGTCGGGGTGAGCAGTTCTTC CAWMGDRGRRGEQFF